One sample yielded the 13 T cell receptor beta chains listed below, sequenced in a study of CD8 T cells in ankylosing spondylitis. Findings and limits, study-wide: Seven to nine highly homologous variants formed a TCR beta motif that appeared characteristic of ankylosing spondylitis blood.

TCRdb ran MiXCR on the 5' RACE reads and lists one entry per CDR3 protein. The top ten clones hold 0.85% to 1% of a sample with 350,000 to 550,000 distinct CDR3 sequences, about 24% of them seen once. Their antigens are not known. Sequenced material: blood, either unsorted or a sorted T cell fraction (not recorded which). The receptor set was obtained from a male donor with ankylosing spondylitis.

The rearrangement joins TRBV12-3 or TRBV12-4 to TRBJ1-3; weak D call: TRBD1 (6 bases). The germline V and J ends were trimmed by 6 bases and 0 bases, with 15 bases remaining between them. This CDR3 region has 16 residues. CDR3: CASRKPGVSSGNTIYF. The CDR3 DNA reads TGTGCCAGCAGGAAACCAGGGGTTAGCTCTGGAAACACCATATATTTT.

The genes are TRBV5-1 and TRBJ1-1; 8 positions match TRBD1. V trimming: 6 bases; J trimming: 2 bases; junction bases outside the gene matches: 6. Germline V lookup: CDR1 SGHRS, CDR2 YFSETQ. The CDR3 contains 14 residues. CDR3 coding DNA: TGCGCCAGCACGACAGGGGATAGAAACACTGAAGCTTTCTTT. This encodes CASTTGDRNTEAFF. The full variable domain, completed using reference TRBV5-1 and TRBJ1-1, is KAGVTQTPRYLIKTRGQQVTLSCSPISGHRSVSWYQQTPGQGLQFLFEYFSETQRNKGNFPGRFSGRQFSNSRSEMNVSTLELGDSALYLCASTTGDRNTEAFFGQGTRLTVV.

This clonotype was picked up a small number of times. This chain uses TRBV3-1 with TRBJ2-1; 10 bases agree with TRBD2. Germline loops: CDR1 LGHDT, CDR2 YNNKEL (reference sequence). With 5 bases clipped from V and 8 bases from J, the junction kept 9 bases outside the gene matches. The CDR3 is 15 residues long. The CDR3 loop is CASSTSSGSRDEQFF. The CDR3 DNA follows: TGTGCCAGCAGCACGTCTAGCGGGAGTAGAGATGAGCAGTTCTTC.

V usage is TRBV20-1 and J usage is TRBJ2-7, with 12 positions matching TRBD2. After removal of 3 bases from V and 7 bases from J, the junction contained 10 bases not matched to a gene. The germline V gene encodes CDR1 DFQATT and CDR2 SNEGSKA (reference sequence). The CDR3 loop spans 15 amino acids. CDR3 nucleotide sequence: TGCAGTGCTAGGGCGCGTGTGACTAGCGGGAGTGAGCAGTACTTC. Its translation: CSARARVTSGSEQYF.

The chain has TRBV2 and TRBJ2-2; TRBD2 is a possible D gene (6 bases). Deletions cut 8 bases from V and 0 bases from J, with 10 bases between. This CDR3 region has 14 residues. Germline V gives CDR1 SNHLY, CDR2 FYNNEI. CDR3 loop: CASVGRTNTGELFF. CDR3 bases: TGTGCCAGCGTGGGGAGGACGAACACCGGGGAGCTGTTTTTT.

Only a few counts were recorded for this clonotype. CDR3 DNA sequence: TGTGCCAGCAGCTTATCGCCCCCTGCTAGCGGGAGTAGAGACGGGGAGCTGTTTTTT. Translation: CASSLSPPASGSRDGELFF. The chain couples TRBV11-1 to TRBJ2-2; 10 bases line up with TRBD2. This CDR3 region has 19 residues. Germline CDR1 and CDR2: SGHAT and FQDESV (reference sequence). V shed 2 bases and J 7 bases; nucleotides not matched to a gene: 16.

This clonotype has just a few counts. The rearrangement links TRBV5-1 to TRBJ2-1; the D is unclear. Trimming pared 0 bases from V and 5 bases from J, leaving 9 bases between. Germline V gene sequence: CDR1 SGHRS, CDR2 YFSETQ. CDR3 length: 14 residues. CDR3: CASSLESHHNEQFF. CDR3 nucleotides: TGCGCCAGCAGCTTGGAGTCCCACCACAATGAGCAGTTCTTC.

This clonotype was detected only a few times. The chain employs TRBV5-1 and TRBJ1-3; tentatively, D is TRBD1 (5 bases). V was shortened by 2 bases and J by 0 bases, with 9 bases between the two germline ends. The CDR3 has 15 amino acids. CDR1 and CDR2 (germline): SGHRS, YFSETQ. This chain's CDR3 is CASSFEGDSGNTIYF. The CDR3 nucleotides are TGCGCCAGCAGCTTTGAAGGGGACTCTGGAAACACCATATATTTT. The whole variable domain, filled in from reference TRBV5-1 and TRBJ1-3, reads KAGVTQTPRYLIKTRGQQVTLSCSPISGHRSVSWYQQTPGQGLQFLFEYFSETQRNKGNFPGRFSGRQFSNSRSEMNVSTLELGDSALYLCASSFEGDSGNTIYFGEGSWLTVV.

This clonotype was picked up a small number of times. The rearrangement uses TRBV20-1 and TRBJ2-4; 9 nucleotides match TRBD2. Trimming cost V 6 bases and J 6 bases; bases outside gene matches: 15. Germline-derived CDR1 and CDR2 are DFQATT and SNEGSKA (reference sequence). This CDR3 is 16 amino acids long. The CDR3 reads CSAPRAGGRTGNIQYF. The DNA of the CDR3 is TGCAGTGCCCCCCGGGCGGGAGGGCGGACGGGAAACATTCAGTACTTC.

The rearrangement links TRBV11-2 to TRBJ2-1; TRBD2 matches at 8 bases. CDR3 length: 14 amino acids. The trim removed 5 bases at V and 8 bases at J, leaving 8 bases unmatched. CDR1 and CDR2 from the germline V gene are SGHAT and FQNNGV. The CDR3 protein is CASSRGLAGHEQFF. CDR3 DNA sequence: TGTGCCAGCAGCCGAGGACTAGCAGGCCATGAGCAGTTCTTC.

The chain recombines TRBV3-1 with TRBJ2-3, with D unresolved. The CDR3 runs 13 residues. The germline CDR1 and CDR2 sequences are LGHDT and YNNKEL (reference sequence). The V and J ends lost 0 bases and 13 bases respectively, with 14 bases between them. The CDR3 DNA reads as TGTGCCAGCAGCCAAGACCACAGATACGCGGAGTATTTT. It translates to CASSQDHRYAEYF.

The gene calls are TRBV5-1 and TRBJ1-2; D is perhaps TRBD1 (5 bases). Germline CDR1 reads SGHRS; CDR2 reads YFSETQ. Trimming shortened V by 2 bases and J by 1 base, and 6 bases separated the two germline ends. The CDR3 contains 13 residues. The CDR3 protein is CASSLQVNYGYTF. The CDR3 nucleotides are TGCGCCAGCAGCTTACAGGTTAACTATGGCTACACCTTC.

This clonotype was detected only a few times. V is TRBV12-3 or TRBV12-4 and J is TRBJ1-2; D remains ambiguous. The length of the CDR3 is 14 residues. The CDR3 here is CAIRRRTDNYGYTF. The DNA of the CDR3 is TGTGCTATTCGCCGACGAACGGACAACTATGGCTACACCTTC.